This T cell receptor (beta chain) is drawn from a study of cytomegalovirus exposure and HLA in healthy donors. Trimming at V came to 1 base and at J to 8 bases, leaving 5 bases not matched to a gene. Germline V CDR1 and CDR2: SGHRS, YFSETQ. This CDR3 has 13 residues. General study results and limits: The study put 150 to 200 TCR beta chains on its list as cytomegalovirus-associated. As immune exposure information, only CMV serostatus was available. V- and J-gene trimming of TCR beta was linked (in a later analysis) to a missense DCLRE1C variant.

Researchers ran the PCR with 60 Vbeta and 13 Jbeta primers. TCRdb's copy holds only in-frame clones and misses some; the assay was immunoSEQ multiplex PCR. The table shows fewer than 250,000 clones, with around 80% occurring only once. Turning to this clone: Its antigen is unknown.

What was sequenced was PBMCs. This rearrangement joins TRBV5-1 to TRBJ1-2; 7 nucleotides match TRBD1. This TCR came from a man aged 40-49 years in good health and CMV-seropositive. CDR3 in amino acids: CASSLTGEYGYTF. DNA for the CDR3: TGCGCCAGCAGCTTGACAGGGGAATACGGCTACACCTTC.